These 17 T cell receptor beta chains came from one sample sequenced in a study of CD8 T cells in ankylosing spondylitis. Each CDR3 protein gets one entry after TCRdb re-called the 5' RACE reads with MiXCR. The sample contains 250,000 to 400,000 distinct CDR3 sequences, 11% of which appear only once. Material: blood, either unsorted or a sorted T cell fraction (not recorded which). The receptors come from a female donor with ankylosing spondylitis or in good health (not recorded which).

This clonotype appeared many times. This sequence joins TRBV13 and TRBJ2-7, with 8 bases fitting TRBD2. The CDR3 is 14 residues long. The V gene's germline CDR1 is PRHDT and CDR2 FYEKMQ (reference sequence). The V and J ends lost 3 bases and 3 bases, in that order; junction bases with no gene match: 4. The chain's CDR3 is CASSFSGKDYEQYF. The CDR3 coding sequence is TGTGCCAGCAGCTTTAGCGGGAAAGACTACGAGCAGTACTTC.

This clonotype has only a few counts. This chain connects TRBV2 to TRBJ2-7; 7 bases align to TRBD1. Germline V gene lookup returns CDR1 SNHLY and CDR2 FYNNEI. This CDR3 has 14 residues. J was trimmed by 0 bases and V by 6 bases; bases with no gene match: 5. CDR3 nucleotide sequence: TGTGCCAGCAGACTAGGACAGGTCTCCTACGAGCAGTACTTC. Its protein is CASRLGQVSYEQYF.

There are many counts of this clonotype. V is TRBV20-1 and J is TRBJ2-3, with D maybe TRBD2 (6 bases). CDR3 length: 15 amino acids. CDR1 is DFQATT, CDR2 SNEGSKA, per germline (reference sequence). Deletions cut 6 bases from V and 6 bases from J, with 22 bases between. The DNA for the CDR3 is TGCAGTGCCTCCTCCGGTGGCGGGGCGCAGGATACGCAGTATTTT. Translated, it gives CSASSGGGAQDTQYF.

This clonotype was counted at least ten times. The chain links TRBV12-3 or TRBV12-4 to TRBJ2-7; 8 bases line up with TRBD2. J lost 3 bases, V lost 6 bases, and 7 bases had no gene match. The CDR3 sequence is 14 residues long. Here the CDR3 reads CASSAGLVGYEQYF. The DNA of the CDR3 is TGTGCCAGCAGCGCGGGACTAGTAGGCTACGAGCAGTACTTC.

This clonotype was counted only a few times. This rearrangement joins TRBV19 to TRBJ1-6; no clear D gene. Trimming stripped 1 base from V and 10 bases from J, with 5 bases between. The V gene's germline CDR1 is LNHDA and CDR2 SQIVND (reference sequence). There are 12 residues in the CDR3. CDR3 loop: CASSIVDSPLHF. The CDR3 region has the DNA TGTGCCAGTAGTATAGTCGACTCACCCCTCCACTTT.

This clonotype was seen a handful of times. V is TRBV20-1 and J is TRBJ2-5; 8 bases agree with TRBD2. The length of the CDR3 is 15 residues. V gave up 2 bases and J gave up 0 bases; unmatched junction bases: 5. Per the germline V gene, CDR1 is DFQATT and CDR2 is SNEGSKA (reference sequence). CDR3 in amino acids: CSARNLAGNQETQYF. The DNA of the CDR3 is TGCAGTGCTAGAAACTTAGCGGGGAACCAAGAGACCCAGTACTTC.

The chain carries TRBV6-1 and TRBJ2-7; 12 nucleotides agree with TRBD2. This CDR3 contains 16 residues. The V gene end was trimmed by 7 bases and the J gene end by 7 bases; junction bases not matched to a gene: 14. In germline, CDR1 is MNHNS, CDR2 SASEGT. For the CDR3, the DNA is TGTGCCAGCACCGAGCTAGCGGGAGGGCATTCGGGGGAGCAGTACTTC. Protein product: CASTELAGGHSGEQYF.

This clonotype was detected only a few times. V and J are TRBV20-1 and TRBJ1-5, with 8 bases matching TRBD1. Germline V lookup: CDR1 DFQATT, CDR2 SNEGSKA (reference sequence). The CDR3 runs 15 residues. Trimming took 3 bases from V and 1 from J; bases not matched to a gene: 5. CDR3 sequence (DNA): TGCAGTGCTAGGGTTGACAGGGGAAGCAATCAGCCCCAGCATTTT. Protein product: CSARVDRGSNQPQHF.

The chain couples TRBV12-3 or TRBV12-4 to TRBJ1-3, with D unclear. CDR3 length: 13 residues. V was pared by 5 bases and J by 6 bases, with 11 bases between. CDR3 sequence: CASSIGLENTIYF. The CDR3 nucleotides are TGTGCCAGCAGTATAGGGTTGGAAAACACCATATATTTT.

This clonotype appeared many times. The chain recombines TRBV29-1 with TRBJ2-3; the D gene is possibly TRBD1 (6 bases). Germline V gene lookup returns CDR1 SQVTM and CDR2 ANQGSEA. V lost 7 bases and J 5 bases, leaving 16 bases between the germline ends. The CDR3 totals 13 residues. The CDR3 sequence is CSGANRVGDTQYF. CDR3 sequence (DNA): TGCAGCGGCGCAAACAGGGTCGGAGATACGCAGTATTTT.

This clonotype was seen repeatedly, ten times or more. The rearrangement uses TRBV19 and TRBJ1-6; no clear D gene. The CDR3 has 12 residues. V was cut by 6 bases and J by 10 bases, with 10 bases left in between. Germline V gene data show CDR1 as LNHDA and CDR2 as SQIVND (reference sequence). CDR3 residues: CASRGWESPLHF. CDR3 sequence (DNA): TGTGCCAGTAGGGGTTGGGAGTCACCCCTCCACTTT.

The V call is TRBV30, the J call TRBJ2-4; no definite D call. Germline-derived CDR1 and CDR2 are GTSNPN and SVGIG (reference sequence). V dropped 4 bases and J dropped 2 bases, with 9 bases sitting between them. CDR3 size: 13 residues. CDR3 loop: CAWTPGPKNIQYF. CDR3 nucleotide sequence: TGTGCCTGGACGCCTGGGCCCAAAAACATTCAGTACTTC.

Only a few counts were recorded for this clonotype. This rearrangement joins TRBV5-1 to TRBJ2-1; 12 bases fit TRBD2. CDR1 SGHRS and CDR2 YFSETQ come from the germline V gene. The junction had 17 bases not matched to a gene; V was cut back by 4 bases and J by 15 bases. The CDR3 is 16 amino acids. The CDR3 bases are TGCGCCAGCAGCCCCATTCTAGGACTAGCGGGGATATCGGTGTTCTTC. Protein: CASSPILGLAGISVFF.

The chain couples TRBV24-1 to TRBJ2-1; D possibly matches TRBD1 or TRBD2 (5 bases each). Trimming left V 2 bases short and J 8 bases short, with 18 bases between. The germline V gene encodes CDR1 KGHDR and CDR2 SFDVKD. This CDR3 comprises 16 residues. CDR3 sequence: CATSDSAGTMGDEQFF. In DNA form, the CDR3 reads TGTGCCACCAGTGATTCGGCAGGGACGATGGGGGATGAGCAGTTCTTC.

This clonotype was recorded many times. The chain links TRBV5-1 to TRBJ2-7, with 12 nucleotides matching TRBD1. Trimming at V came to 5 bases and at J to 4 bases, leaving 7 bases not matched to a gene. This CDR3 region has 15 residues. CDR1 is SGHRS and CDR2 is YFSETQ in the germline V gene. CDR3 in amino acids: CASSYGTGGWYEQYF. In nucleotides, the CDR3 is TGCGCCAGCAGTTATGGGACAGGGGGCTGGTACGAGCAGTACTTC.

This clonotype appeared many times. The chain couples TRBV10-2 to TRBJ1-5, with a weak D call TRBD1 (6 bases). The CDR3 sequence is 14 residues long. Germline loops: CDR1 WSHSY, CDR2 SAAADI. With 3 bases removed from V and 5 bases from J, the gap between germline ends came to 11 bases. The CDR3 sequence is CASSDRAGDQPQHF. For the CDR3, the DNA is TGCGCCAGCAGTGACAGGGCAGGGGATCAGCCCCAGCATTTT.

This clonotype was counted between two and nine times. The chain joins TRBV29-1 to TRBJ2-1; 8 bases map to TRBD1. Per germline, CDR1 SQVTM and CDR2 ANQGSEA. Germline trimming cut 4 bases from V and 5 bases from J; bases unmatched to any gene: 4. The CDR3 has 13 amino acids. CDR3 residues: CSVGQGNHNEQFF. For the CDR3, the DNA is TGCAGCGTTGGACAGGGGAACCACAATGAGCAGTTCTTC.